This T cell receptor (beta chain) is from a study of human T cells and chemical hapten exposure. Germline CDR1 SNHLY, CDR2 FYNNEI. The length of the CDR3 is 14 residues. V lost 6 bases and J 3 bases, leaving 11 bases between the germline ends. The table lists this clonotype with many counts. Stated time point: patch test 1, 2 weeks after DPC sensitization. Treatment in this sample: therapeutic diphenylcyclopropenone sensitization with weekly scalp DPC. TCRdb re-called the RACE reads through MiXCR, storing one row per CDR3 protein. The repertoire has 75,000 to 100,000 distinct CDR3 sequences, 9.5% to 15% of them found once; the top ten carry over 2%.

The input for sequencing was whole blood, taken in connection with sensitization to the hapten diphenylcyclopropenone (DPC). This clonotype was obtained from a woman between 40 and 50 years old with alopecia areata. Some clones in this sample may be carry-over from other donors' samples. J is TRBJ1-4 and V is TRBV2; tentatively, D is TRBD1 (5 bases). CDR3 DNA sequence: TGTGCCAGCAGCCGCCGACAGTCTAATGAAAAACTGTTTTTT. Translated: CASSRRQSNEKLFF.